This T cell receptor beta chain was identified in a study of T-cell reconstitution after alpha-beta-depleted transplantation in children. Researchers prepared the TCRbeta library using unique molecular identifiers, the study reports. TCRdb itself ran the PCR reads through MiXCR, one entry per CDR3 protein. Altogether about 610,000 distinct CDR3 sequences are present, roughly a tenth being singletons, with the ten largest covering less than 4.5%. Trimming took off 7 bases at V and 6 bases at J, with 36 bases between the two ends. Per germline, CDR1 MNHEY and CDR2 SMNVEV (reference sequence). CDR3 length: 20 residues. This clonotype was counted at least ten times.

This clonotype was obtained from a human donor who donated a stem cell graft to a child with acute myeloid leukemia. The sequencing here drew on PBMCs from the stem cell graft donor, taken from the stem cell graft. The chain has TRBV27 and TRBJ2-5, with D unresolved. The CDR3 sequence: CASKSLLTARRSISKKTQYF. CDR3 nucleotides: TGTGCCAGCAAGTCCCTCCTTACGGCTCGCCGGTCTATATCTAAGAAGACCCAGTACTTC.